A selection of T cell receptor beta chains follows, all from one sample in a study of regulatory T cells in long-lasting Graves disease. TCRdb fed the multiplex PCR reads into MiXCR, producing one record per CDR3 protein. The sample comprises a few hundred thousand distinct CDR3 sequences, roughly a quarter of which are singletons, and about 27% rests with the top ten. The specimen was peripheral blood mononuclear cells (PBMCs), collected when the disease was refractory, from a patient treated with antithyroid drugs. The receptor set was obtained from a female donor with Graves disease. Both conserved end residues are trimmed from each CDR3. Each record gives: CDR3 protein, J gene, V gene.

AWGVSVGQGGYT	TRBJ1-2	TRBV30
SVEIGSRYDGYT	TRBJ1-2	TRBV29-1
ASSAAGSGVNYGYT	TRBJ1-2	TRBV19
ASSDRVTANTGELF	TRBJ2-2	TRBV25-1
ASSHKRESQTDYGYT	TRBJ1-2	TRBV27
ASRPPGAYEQY	TRBJ2-7	TRBV6-1
ASSLVLAEQF	TRBJ2-1	TRBV11-1
ASSPKQGAHQETQY	TRBJ2-5	TRBV5-1
ASRTTGGDEKLF	TRBJ1-4	TRBV6-1
ASSGEGNSPLH	TRBJ1-6	TRBV18
ASSFESWGELF	TRBJ2-2	TRBV12-3/TRBV12-4
ASSVGEWGTEAF	TRBJ1-1	TRBV7-2
ASITARGGYGYT	TRBJ1-2	TRBV2
ASRSSHGYT	TRBJ1-2	TRBV28
ASSLGRTSYEQY	TRBJ2-7	TRBV5-1
SAKLPGQNTEAF	TRBJ1-1	TRBV20-1
AISDPKGGQVQETQY	TRBJ2-5	TRBV10-3
ATSRVPSGGYGYT	TRBJ1-2	TRBV15
ASSSLRPERTGPKNIQY	TRBJ2-4	TRBV7-9
SASGQAYEQY	TRBJ2-7	TRBV20-1
ASSRTGSSGNTIY	TRBJ1-3	TRBV28